A selection of T cell receptor beta chains follows, all from one sample in a study of cytomegalovirus exposure and HLA in healthy donors. TCRdb's table, derived via immunoSEQ multiplex PCR, lists solely in-frame clones and lacks some. Of around 180,000 clones in the sample, roughly 80% were seen once. Sequencing was carried out using PBMCs. The origin of the receptors is a male donor in good health and CMV-seronegative. Each CDR3 is given with its conserved first and last residue. Each record gives: clone size, V gene, D gene, J gene, CDR3 protein, CDR3 DNA. D genes are given only for firm matches. Not all rows give a size; the values are once, few, many and, for expanded clones, a class.

few	TRBV5-6	TRBD2	TRBJ2-3	CASSFPTSGSDTQYF	TGTGCCAGCAGCTTTCCGACTAGCGGATCAGATACGCAGTATTTT
-	TRBV4-3	TRBD1	TRBJ1-3	CASSQGTGLGNTIYF	TGCGCCAGCAGCCAGGGGACAGGACTTGGAAACACCATATATTTT
-	TRBV29-1	-	TRBJ2-5	CSVERGETQYF	TGCAGCGTTGAAAGGGGGGAGACCCAGTACTTC
-	TRBV30	TRBD1	TRBJ2-3	CAWSARTGWDTQYF	TGTGCCTGGAGTGCCAGGACAGGGTGGGATACGCAGTATTTT
-	TRBV6-1	-	TRBJ2-3	CASSVSGVWGTDTQYF	TGTGCCAGCAGTGTTTCAGGGGTCTGGGGCACAGATACGCAGTATTTT
-	TRBV18	TRBD1	TRBJ1-5	CASSQGTGDNQPQHF	TGTGCCAGCTCACAAGGGACAGGGGACAATCAGCCCCAGCATTTT
-	TRBV14	-	TRBJ2-1	CASSRQNSYNEQFF	TGTGCCAGCAGCCGCCAAAACAGCTACAATGAGCAGTTCTTC
once	TRBV4-3	-	TRBJ2-4	CASSQDTSSAKNIQYF	TGCGCCAGCAGCCAAGATACGAGCTCAGCCAAAAACATTCAGTACTTC
-	TRBV29-1	TRBD1	TRBJ1-1	CSVVSTGGKDEAFF	TGCAGCGTTGTGAGTACAGGGGGTAAAGATGAAGCTTTCTTT
-	TRBV7-2	TRBD1	TRBJ2-1	CASSPIMGTGYNEQFF	TGTGCCAGCAGCCCCATAATGGGGACAGGGTACAATGAGCAGTTCTTC
-	TRBV7-9	TRBD1	TRBJ2-4	CASSKPGQGLKNIQYF	TGTGCCAGCAGCAAGCCGGGACAGGGATTAAAAAACATTCAGTACTTC
-	TRBV12-5	TRBD1	TRBJ1-1	CASGLQIRDRGPFEAFF	TGTGCTAGTGGTTTGCAGATCCGGGACAGGGGCCCCTTCGAAGCTTTCTTT
few	TRBV19	-	TRBJ1-1	CASSRWRGDTEAFF	TGTGCCAGTAGTAGGTGGCGGGGGGACACTGAAGCTTTCTTT
-	TRBV5-6	TRBD1	TRBJ2-4	CASSSTTGNIQYF	TGTGCCAGCAGCAGCACGACAGGGAACATTCAGTACTTC
-	TRBV5-1	-	TRBJ1-1	CASSLGGEMNTEAFF	TGCGCCAGCAGCTTGGGGGGGGAGATGAACACTGAAGCTTTCTTT
-	TRBV27	-	TRBJ2-1	CASSLWVADEQFF	TGTGCCAGCAGTTTATGGGTAGCCGATGAGCAGTTCTTC
-	TRBV9	-	TRBJ2-2	CASSVASGTGELFF	TGTGCCAGCAGCGTAGCTTCGGGGACCGGGGAGCTGTTTTTT
once	TRBV4-1	TRBD1	TRBJ2-3	CASSRMPGQGPDTQYF	TGCGCCAGCAGCCGCATGCCGGGACAGGGTCCAGATACGCAGTATTTT
few	TRBV5-4	TRBD1	TRBJ2-7	CASSPGTGGSYEQYF	TGTGCCAGCAGCCCGGGGACAGGGGGCAGCTACGAGCAGTACTTC
few	TRBV7-6	-	TRBJ1-3	CASSAAGLGNTIYF	TGTGCCAGCAGCGCAGCCGGGTTGGGAAACACCATATATTTT
-	TRBV5-4	TRBD2	TRBJ2-5	CASSLGLAGGIQETQYF	TGTGCCAGCAGCCTGGGACTAGCGGGGGGGATTCAAGAGACCCAGTACTTC
-	TRBV18	-	TRBJ2-5	CASSQEYQETQYF	TGTGCCAGCTCACAAGAGTACCAAGAGACCCAGTACTTC
once	TRBV14	-	TRBJ2-7	CASSQVYYEQYF	TGTGCCAGCAGCCAAGTATACTACGAGCAGTACTTC
-	TRBV25-1	-	TRBJ2-7	CASSEFGGTYEQYF	TGTGCCAGCAGTGAATTTGGAGGGACCTACGAGCAGTACTTC
once	TRBV5-6	TRBD1	TRBJ1-4	CASSLRMTGANEKLFF	TGTGCCAGCAGCTTGCGGATGACAGGGGCGAACGAAAAACTGTTTTTT
-	TRBV7-6	-	TRBJ2-5	CASSSGLSLDF	TGTGCCAGCAGCTCCGGACTGTCCCTAGACTTC
-	TRBV6-5	TRBD1	TRBJ1-4	CASSSSWTGGEKLFF	TGTGCCAGCAGTTCCAGCTGGACAGGGGGCGAAAAACTGTTTTTT
-	TRBV7-6	-	TRBJ2-3	CASSLAPGGGTDTQYF	TGTGCCAGCAGCTTAGCCCCTGGCGGGGGCACAGATACGCAGTATTTT
-	TRBV4-1	TRBD1	TRBJ2-7	CASSRTGTGIYEQYF	TGCGCCAGCAGCCGGACCGGGACAGGGATCTACGAGCAGTACTTC
-	TRBV19	TRBD1	TRBJ1-1	CASSLGQSNTEAFF	TGTGCCAGTAGTCTGGGACAGTCGAACACTGAAGCTTTCTTT
once	TRBV19	TRBD2	TRBJ2-2	CASSPETSGAANTGELFF	TGTGCCAGTAGTCCCGAGACTAGCGGAGCTGCGAACACCGGGGAGCTGTTTTTT
-	TRBV5-6	-	TRBJ1-2	CASSPWTAGATF	TGTGCCAGCAGCCCGTGGACTGCGGGGGCCACCTTC
-	TRBV21-1	-	TRBJ2-6	CASSKGRSPGANVLTF	TGTGCCAGCAGCAAAGGCAGGTCCCCTGGGGCCAACGTCCTGACTTTC
-	TRBV5-1	-	TRBJ2-7	CASDREQYF	TGCGCCAGCGATCGGGAGCAGTACTTC
few	TRBV6-5	TRBD1	TRBJ1-2	CASSPTGAGGYTF	TGTGCCAGCAGTCCCACAGGGGCTGGCGGCTACACCTTC
-	TRBV29-1	TRBD1	TRBJ1-1	CSAGTANTEAFF	TGCAGCGCCGGGACAGCGAACACTGAAGCTTTCTTT
-	TRBV27	TRBD1	TRBJ1-5	CASSLGTGANQPQHF	TGTGCCAGCAGTTTGGGGACAGGGGCTAATCAGCCCCAGCATTTT
-	TRBV7-2	-	TRBJ2-7	CASSLGAYYEQYF	TGTGCCAGCAGCTTAGGAGCTTACTACGAGCAGTACTTC
-	TRBV6-1	TRBD1	TRBJ2-5	CASSDNRGRLTETQYF	TGTGCCAGCAGTGATAACAGGGGGCGCTTGACCGAGACCCAGTACTTC
medium-sized	TRBV29-1	-	TRBJ1-2	CSAIDTNYGYTF	TGCAGCGCCATTGACACGAACTATGGCTACACCTTC
-	TRBV11-2	TRBD2	TRBJ2-7	CASSLDRLAGGGYEQYF	TGTGCCAGCAGCTTAGATAGACTAGCGGGAGGGGGCTACGAGCAGTACTTC